Presented here are 19 T cell receptor beta chains from one specimen sequenced in a study of T cell responses to AZD1222 COVID-19 vaccine. TCRdb's copy holds only in-frame clones and misses some; the assay was immunoSEQ multiplex PCR. Among approximately 150,000 clones listed, roughly 93% were seen once. The material was peripheral blood, obtained 28 days after the second AZD1222 dose. The receptors stem from an adult who received the AZD1222 COVID-19 vaccine.

The J gene is TRBJ1-1, the V gene TRBV4-1; the D gene is possibly TRBD1 (5 bases). Trimming took off 1 base at V and 2 bases at J, with 11 bases between the two ends. Germline V CDR1 and CDR2: MGHRA, YSYEKL. The CDR3 has 15 residues. The CDR3 protein is CASSQGWQGNTEAFF. In nucleotides, the CDR3 is TGCGCCAGCAGCCAAGGTTGGCAGGGTAACACTGAAGCTTTCTTT.

The CDR3 DNA reads TGCGCCAGCTCTCAGGTCCCAGGCACAGGAAATGAGCAGTTCTTC. It encodes CASSQVPGTGNEQFF. The chain links TRBV5-1 to TRBJ2-1; maybe TRBD1 (5 bases). The V end lost 7 bases, the J end lost 7 bases, and 21 bases lay between the germline ends. The CDR3 spans 15 residues. Germline assignment: CDR1 SGHRS and CDR2 YFSETQ. The variable domain in full, completed from reference TRBV5-1 and TRBJ2-1, reads KAGVTQTPRYLIKTRGQQVTLSCSPISGHRSVSWYQQTPGQGLQFLFEYFSETQRNKGNFPGRFSGRQFSNSRSEMNVSTLELGDSALYLCASSQVPGTGNEQFFGPGTRLTVL.

The chain recombines TRBV6-5 with TRBJ1-1; tentatively, D is TRBD1 (6 bases). Germline lookup yields CDR1 MNHEY and CDR2 SVGAGI. The CDR3 loop spans 15 amino acids. V was clipped by 4 bases and J by 3 bases, with 15 bases between them. The CDR3 loop is CASSFGRGTDTEAFF. For the CDR3, the DNA is TGTGCCAGCAGTTTTGGGAGGGGGACCGACACTGAAGCTTTCTTT.

This chain joins TRBV6-2 or TRBV6-3 and TRBJ2-5, with unresolved D. Germline V lookup: CDR1 MNHEY, CDR2 SVGEGT. The CDR3 spans 17 residues. Trimming took 0 bases from V and 8 from J, leaving 22 bases between them. The CDR3 region has the DNA TGTGCCAGCAGTTACTCGGTTTCTGGATCCGGACCAGGAACCCAGTACTTC. Translating it yields CASSYSVSGSGPGTQYF.

This rearrangement joins TRBV5-1 to TRBJ1-5; D unresolved. The V and J ends lost 1 base and 1 base respectively, with 9 bases between them. CDR1 SGHRS and CDR2 YFSETQ come from the germline V gene. The CDR3 extends over 15 amino acids. The CDR3 spells CASSLSGGSNQPQHF. CDR3 DNA sequence: TGCGCCAGCAGCTTGTCAGGCGGGAGCAATCAGCCCCAGCATTTT. Filled out from reference TRBV5-1 and TRBJ1-5, the complete variable domain reads KAGVTQTPRYLIKTRGQQVTLSCSPISGHRSVSWYQQTPGQGLQFLFEYFSETQRNKGNFPGRFSGRQFSNSRSEMNVSTLELGDSALYLCASSLSGGSNQPQHFGDGTRLSIL.

The genes are TRBV2 and TRBJ1-2; no definite D call. V lost 2 bases, J lost 4 bases, and 11 bases lay in between. Germline V gene data show CDR1 as SNHLY and CDR2 as FYNNEI. This CDR3 is 14 amino acids long. DNA of the CDR3: TGTGCCAGCAGTGAAACGTTCCTGACCTATGGCTACACCTTC. Encoded protein: CASSETFLTYGYTF.

This chain uses TRBV18 with TRBJ2-7; perhaps TRBD1 as D (5 bases). CDR3 length: 14 amino acids. Germline V gives CDR1 KGHSH, CDR2 LQKENI. V was pared by 2 bases and J by 7 bases, with 15 bases between. As DNA, the CDR3 is TGTGCCAGCTCACCAATACAGGATTTACGGGAGCAGTACTTC. Amino acid sequence: CASSPIQDLREQYF.

The chain has TRBV6-1 and TRBJ1-6, with D maybe TRBD1 (5 bases). V lost 3 bases, J lost 10 bases, and 16 bases lay in between. Germline V gene data show CDR1 as MNHNS and CDR2 as SASEGT. The CDR3 is 15 residues long. Here the CDR3 reads CASSDRPGHQSPLHF. The CDR3 coding sequence is TGTGCCAGCAGTGACAGGCCAGGGCACCAGTCACCCCTCCACTTT.

The V gene is TRBV5-4, the J gene TRBJ1-1; TRBD1 matches 7 bases. Germline V gives CDR1 SGHNT, CDR2 YYREEE (reference sequence). The CDR3 sequence is 13 residues long. Trimming cost V 4 bases and J 8 bases; bases outside gene matches: 8. The CDR3 DNA follows: TGTGCCAGCAGCGACAAGGGACAGCAAGAAGCTTTCTTT. Its translation is CASSDKGQQEAFF.

This chain joins TRBV4-2 and TRBJ2-2, with 7 nucleotides matching TRBD1. Germline loops: CDR1 LGHNA, CDR2 YNFKEQ. With V trimmed by 1 base and J by 6 bases, 8 bases remained unmatched. This CDR3 has 16 residues. The CDR3 region has the DNA TGTGCCAGCAGCCAAGGCCTCACAGGGGCGGCCGGGGAGCTGTTTTTT. It codes for CASSQGLTGAAGELFF.

The chain joins TRBV19 to TRBJ2-1, with D uncertain. Germline V lookup: CDR1 LNHDA, CDR2 SQIVND (reference sequence). The CDR3 length is 18 residues. V lost 0 bases to trimming and J lost 0 bases, with 15 bases between them. The CDR3 nucleotides read TGTGCCAGTAGTATAGAGCATCCTGGCGCCAGCTCCTACAATGAGCAGTTCTTC. Translation: CASSIEHPGASSYNEQFF.

V gene TRBV9 combines with J gene TRBJ2-7, with D tentatively TRBD1 (5 bases). Germline V lookup: CDR1 SGDLS, CDR2 YYNGEE. The CDR3 spans 15 residues. Trimming left V 9 bases short and J 2 bases short, with 21 bases between. The CDR3 DNA reads as TGTGCCATACAGTCCAGGGTAATCCAAACCTACGAGCAGTACTTC. This encodes CAIQSRVIQTYEQYF.

This clone has only one observation. CDR3 DNA sequence: TGTGCCAGCTCCCCGGGGGGAGGAGCTAACTATGGCTACACCTTC. Encoded protein: CASSPGGGANYGYTF. The V call is TRBV27, the J call TRBJ1-2, with D perhaps TRBD1 (5 bases). This CDR3 has 15 residues. Trimming pared 8 bases from V and 0 bases from J, leaving 16 bases between. Germline CDR1 MNHEY, CDR2 SMNVEV (reference sequence).

The chain combines TRBV5-8 with TRBJ2-3; the D gene is possibly TRBD2 (6 bases). Germline V lookup: CDR1 SGHTS, CDR2 YDEGEE. V dropped 3 bases and J dropped 5 bases, with 16 bases sitting between them. This CDR3 contains 15 residues. CDR3 region: CASSSYAGGLDTQYF. The CDR3 region has the DNA TGTGCCAGCAGCTCCTATGCCGGGGGATTAGATACGCAGTATTTT.

The rearrangement uses TRBV7-9 and TRBJ2-1; D may be TRBD1 (6 bases). Trimming removed 5 bases at V and 8 bases at J, with 16 bases between. The CDR3 is 14 amino acids. The germline CDR1 and CDR2 sequences are SEHNR and FQNEAQ (reference sequence). The CDR3 sequence: CASSNPGTPYEQFF. Written as DNA, the CDR3 is TGTGCCAGCAGCAACCCCGGGACACCTTATGAGCAGTTCTTC.

The rearrangement uses TRBV6-5 and TRBJ1-5, with 8 bases lining up with TRBD1. Looked up from germline, CDR1 is MNHEY and CDR2 is SVGAGI. This CDR3 spans 15 amino acids. The J segment lost 3 bases and the V segment lost 5 bases, leaving 6 bases of the junction unmatched. The CDR3 sequence is CASSPGQVNNQPQHF. CDR3 DNA: TGTGCCAGCAGTCCGGGACAGGTTAACAATCAGCCCCAGCATTTT.

CDR3 loop: CASSLGTGYIYF. In DNA form, the CDR3 reads TGTGCCAGCAGCTTGGGAACAGGCTACATATATTTT. This chain links TRBV7-9 with TRBJ1-3; tentatively, D is TRBD1 (5 bases). V shed 3 bases and J shed 12 bases, with 12 bases lying between them. The CDR3 has 12 amino acids. Germline V lookup: CDR1 SEHNR, CDR2 FQNEAQ (reference sequence).

This chain connects TRBV28 to TRBJ1-1; TRBD1 might be the D (5 bases). The germline V gene has CDR1 MDHEN and CDR2 SYDVKM. Trimming shortened V by 7 bases and J by 4 bases, and 19 bases separated the two germline ends. CDR3 length: 15 residues. CDR3 residues: CASNGGGRGSTEAFF. DNA for the CDR3: TGTGCCAGCAATGGGGGAGGTCGGGGCAGCACTGAAGCTTTCTTT.

This chain connects TRBV7-8 to TRBJ2-7; D may be TRBD2 (5 bases). The ends were cut back, 2 bases at V and 1 base at J, with 9 bases in the middle. From germline, CDR1 is SGHVS and CDR2 FQNEAQ. This CDR3 spans 14 amino acids. The CDR3 nucleotides are TGTGCCAGCAGCTTAAGGACTGGATCCTACGAGCAGTACTTC. Its translation: CASSLRTGSYEQYF. The full variable domain, completed using reference TRBV7-8 and TRBJ2-7, is GAGVSQSPRYKVAKRGQDVALRCDPISGHVSLFWYQQALGQGPEFLTYFQNEAQLDKSGLPSDRFFAERPEGSVSTLKIQRTQQEDSAVYLCASSLRTGSYEQYFGPGTRLTVT.